This T cell receptor (beta chain) derives from a study of cytotoxic CD8 clonotypes in ibrutinib-treated CLL. TCRdb keeps only in-frame clones here, not all; method: immunoSEQ multiplex PCR. The sample consists of roughly 200,000 clones, over 60% of them appearing once. CDR1 and CDR2 from the germline V gene are SEHNR and FQNEAQ (reference sequence). With 4 bases removed from V and 3 bases from J, the gap between germline ends came to 10 bases. The CDR3 contains 14 residues. This rearrangement joins TRBV7-9 to TRBJ1-5, with D possibly matching TRBD1 (5 bases). Specimen: PBMCs, collected after 24 months of ibrutinib treatment. This receptor was taken from a human donor with chronic lymphocytic leukemia. In DNA form, the CDR3 reads TGTGCCAGCAGCTCAACAGGTCCCAATCAGCCCCAGCATTTT. Encoded protein: CASSSTGPNQPQHF.